Many counts were recorded for the clone carrying this T cell receptor (beta chain). From genomic DNA, two-round multiplex PCR was used to amplify TCR beta CDR3. Gene-specific primers for each TRBV and TRBJ gene drove first-round PCR. One entry per CDR3 protein, called by TCRdb with MiXCR from the multiplex PCR reads. The repertoire holds tens of thousands of distinct CDR3 sequences, with about 41% as singletons. This sample was included in a study of prognosis after radiotherapy for stage I lung cancer. Across the study: Patients in the cohort never received concurrent therapy with stereotactic body radiotherapy.

The CDR3 spans 14 residues. Germline lookup yields CDR1 MGHRA and CDR2 YSYEKL. V was clipped by 5 bases and J by 0 bases, with 11 bases between them. The sample in question was PBMCs, obtained before or after stereotactic body radiation therapy (not recorded which). The TCR originated in a donor over 45 with non-small cell lung cancer. V is TRBV4-1 and J is TRBJ2-7; either TRBD1 or TRBD2 may supply D (5 bases each). The CDR3 region has the DNA TGCGCCAGCAGCATGGGACCCTTCTCCTACGAGCAGTACTTC. As protein: CASSMGPFSYEQYF.